These T cell receptor beta chains were read from a single sample in a study of cytomegalovirus exposure and HLA in healthy donors. The assay was immunoSEQ multiplex PCR, and TCRdb's table has in-frame clones only and misses some. In the table there are 170,000 or so clones, around three quarters of which are singletons. The sample consisted of PBMCs. These receptors were taken from a young woman in good health and CMV-seronegative. CDR3s include the opening cysteine and the closing phenylalanine or tryptophan. The D gene is left open where the match is weak. For some rows the clone size is stated as once, few or many, or as a class when expanded; others skip it.

D: -
V: TRBV4-2
size: -
J: TRBJ1-4
CDR3: CASSQGAEGSNEKLFF
DNA: TGTGCCAGCAGCCAAGGGGCCGAGGGCTCTAATGAAAAACTGTTTTTT

D: TRBD2
V: TRBV4-1
size: -
J: TRBJ2-1
CDR3: CASSQGGLAGGNEQFF
DNA: TGCGCCAGCAGCCAAGGTGGACTAGCGGGAGGCAATGAGCAGTTCTTC

D: TRBD1
V: TRBV5-4
size: -
J: TRBJ2-1
CDR3: CASSLLLGQRGYNEQFF
DNA: TGTGCCAGCAGCCTATTACTGGGACAGAGGGGATACAATGAGCAGTTCTTC

D: TRBD1
V: TRBV4-2
size: -
J: TRBJ2-7
CDR3: CASSSRDRVYEQYF
DNA: TGTGCCAGCAGCTCCCGGGACAGGGTCTACGAGCAGTACTTC

D: TRBD2
V: TRBV10-3
size: -
J: TRBJ2-2
CDR3: CAISEISGRAGGELFF
DNA: TGTGCCATCAGTGAGATTAGCGGGAGGGCCGGCGGGGAGCTGTTTTTT

D: TRBD1
V: TRBV29-1
size: -
J: TRBJ2-7
CDR3: CSVRRTGAYEQYF
DNA: TGCAGCGTTCGACGGACAGGGGCCTACGAGCAGTACTTC

D: -
V: TRBV4-1
size: few
J: TRBJ1-6
CDR3: CASSQAGGGSPLHF
DNA: TGCGCCAGCAGCCAAGCGGGCGGGGGTTCACCCCTCCACTTT

D: -
V: TRBV5-4
size: -
J: TRBJ1-2
CDR3: CASSLVSDYGYTF
DNA: TGTGCCAGCAGCTTGGTATCAGACTATGGCTACACCTTC

D: -
V: TRBV6-5
size: -
J: TRBJ2-2
CDR3: CASSYGANTGELFF
DNA: TGTGCCAGCAGTTACGGGGCCAACACCGGGGAGCTGTTTTTT

D: -
V: TRBV27
size: -
J: TRBJ2-7
CDR3: CASSLYPPPYEQYF
DNA: TGTGCCAGCAGTTTATATCCCCCTCCCTACGAGCAGTACTTC

D: TRBD2
V: TRBV19
size: -
J: TRBJ2-1
CDR3: CASGLAGGRRGNEQFF
DNA: TGTGCCAGTGGACTAGCGGGAGGCCGCAGGGGCAATGAGCAGTTCTTC

D: TRBD2
V: TRBV7-2
size: -
J: TRBJ2-5
CDR3: CASSSTGTSGQETQYF
DNA: TGTGCCAGCAGCTCCACCGGGACTAGCGGACAAGAGACCCAGTACTTC

D: -
V: TRBV5-4
size: -
J: TRBJ1-3
CDR3: CASSLYPPTASGNTIYF
DNA: TGTGCCAGCAGCTTGTATCCCCCGACAGCCTCTGGAAACACCATATATTTT

D: -
V: TRBV30
size: -
J: TRBJ1-1
CDR3: CAWSVKGARSTEAFF
DNA: TGTGCCTGGAGTGTTAAAGGGGCTCGGAGCACTGAAGCTTTCTTT

D: TRBD2
V: TRBV7-6
size: -
J: TRBJ2-7
CDR3: CASSGLAQNYEQYF
DNA: TGTGCCAGCAGCGGACTAGCGCAAAACTACGAGCAGTACTTC

D: TRBD1
V: TRBV7-7
size: -
J: TRBJ2-5
CDR3: CASSGQGMETQYF
DNA: TGTGCCAGCAGCGGACAGGGTATGGAGACCCAGTACTTC

D: TRBD1
V: TRBV25-1
size: -
J: TRBJ1-2
CDR3: CASSGTGYDGYTF
DNA: TGTGCCAGCAGTGGGACAGGGTATGATGGCTACACCTTC

D: TRBD2
V: TRBV5-1
size: -
J: TRBJ2-7
CDR3: CASIEAPLGSGGDYEQYF
DNA: TGCGCCAGCATCGAGGCCCCCCTGGGTAGCGGGGGGGACTACGAGCAGTACTTC

D: -
V: TRBV19
size: -
J: TRBJ2-5
CDR3: CASSPQGGQETQYF
DNA: TGTGCCAGTAGCCCACAGGGCGGACAAGAGACCCAGTACTTC

D: -
V: TRBV30
size: few
J: TRBJ1-5
CDR3: CAWSAQVSNQPQHF
DNA: TGTGCCTGGAGTGCACAAGTTAGCAATCAGCCCCAGCATTTT

D: -
V: TRBV27
size: -
J: TRBJ1-1
CDR3: CASSLLATNTEAFF
DNA: TGTGCCAGCAGTTTATTAGCGACGAACACTGAAGCTTTCTTT

D: -
V: TRBV30
size: -
J: TRBJ2-2
CDR3: CAWKKEGARELFF
DNA: TGTGCCTGGAAAAAGGAGGGGGCGCGGGAGCTGTTTTTT

D: TRBD2
V: TRBV5-4
size: -
J: TRBJ2-3
CDR3: CASSRVPPGREGRLDTQYF
DNA: TGTGCCAGCAGCCGGGTCCCCCCCGGGCGGGAGGGCCGGTTGGATACGCAGTATTTT

D: TRBD1
V: TRBV5-1
size: -
J: TRBJ1-1
CDR3: CASSLGDRAPTEAFF
DNA: TGCGCCAGCAGCTTAGGCGACAGGGCCCCCACTGAAGCTTTCTTT

D: TRBD2
V: TRBV11-2
size: once
J: TRBJ2-1
CDR3: CASSSPWGGRDYNEQFF
DNA: TGTGCCAGCAGCTCCCCGTGGGGCGGGAGAGACTACAATGAGCAGTTCTTC

D: -
V: TRBV9
size: -
J: TRBJ2-7
CDR3: CASSAKGAGYEQYF
DNA: TGTGCCAGCAGCGCGAAAGGTGCAGGGTACGAGCAGTACTTC

D: -
V: TRBV7-9
size: few
J: TRBJ1-2
CDR3: CASSQRGGILFYGYTF
DNA: TGTGCCAGCAGCCAGAGGGGGGGGATCCTCTTCTATGGCTACACCTTC

D: TRBD1
V: TRBV7-7
size: -
J: TRBJ2-5
CDR3: CASSSQGAPGETQYF
DNA: TGTGCTAGCAGCTCACAGGGGGCGCCCGGAGAGACCCAGTACTTC

D: -
V: TRBV2
size: -
J: TRBJ1-2
CDR3: CASGSFNYGYTF
DNA: TGTGCCAGCGGCAGTTTTAACTATGGCTACACCTTC

D: TRBD1
V: TRBV28
size: -
J: TRBJ1-5
CDR3: CASKFTGDNQPQHF
DNA: TGTGCCAGCAAGTTCACAGGGGACAATCAGCCCCAGCATTTT

D: -
V: TRBV4-1
size: -
J: TRBJ2-7
CDR3: CASSQANLVSTGEQYF
DNA: TGCGCCAGCAGCCAAGCCAACTTAGTATCGACCGGGGAGCAGTACTTC

D: TRBD1
V: TRBV29-1
size: -
J: TRBJ1-1
CDR3: CSVVVQGASGEAFF
DNA: TGCAGCGTTGTTGTACAGGGGGCCTCGGGTGAAGCTTTCTTT

D: -
V: TRBV6-6
size: -
J: TRBJ1-1
CDR3: CASRPEIDRNTEAFF
DNA: TGTGCCAGCAGGCCCGAGATCGACAGAAACACTGAAGCTTTCTTT

D: TRBD1
V: TRBV27
size: -
J: TRBJ1-2
CDR3: CASSLRQGHGYTF
DNA: TGTGCCAGCAGTTTACGACAGGGGCATGGCTACACCTTC

D: -
V: TRBV11-2
size: few
J: TRBJ2-5
CDR3: CASSLGQQETQYF
DNA: TGTGCCAGCAGCTTAGGGCAGCAAGAGACCCAGTACTTC

D: -
V: TRBV11-2
size: -
J: TRBJ2-5
CDR3: CASSPPQGWLLGETQYF
DNA: TGTGCCAGCAGCCCCCCGCAGGGATGGTTGTTGGGAGAGACCCAGTACTTC

D: -
V: TRBV5-4
size: -
J: TRBJ2-7
CDR3: CASSIRERYEQYF
DNA: TGTGCCAGCAGCATCCGGGAAAGGTACGAGCAGTACTTC

D: -
V: TRBV19
size: once
J: TRBJ2-6
CDR3: CASSTLGRGSSGANVLTF
DNA: TGTGCCAGTAGTACTCTCGGCAGGGGAAGCTCTGGGGCCAACGTCCTGACTTTC

D: -
V: TRBV18
size: -
J: TRBJ2-1
CDR3: CASSQSNNEQFF
DNA: TGTGCCAGCTCACAGAGTAACAATGAGCAGTTCTTC

D: TRBD2
V: TRBV10-3
size: -
J: TRBJ2-5
CDR3: CAISGTSGETQYF
DNA: TGTGCCATCAGTGGTACTAGCGGAGAGACCCAGTACTTC

D: TRBD1
V: TRBV7-8
size: -
J: TRBJ1-1
CDR3: CASSPGTGINWYTEAFF
DNA: TGTGCCAGCAGCCCGGGGACAGGGATAAATTGGTATACTGAAGCTTTCTTT

D: -
V: TRBV27
size: -
J: TRBJ2-1
CDR3: CASSLDRGNEQFF
DNA: TGTGCCAGCAGTTTAGATCGGGGGAATGAGCAGTTCTTC

D: TRBD1
V: TRBV29-1
size: -
J: TRBJ2-1
CDR3: CSANRGNEQFF
DNA: TGCAGCGCGAACAGGGGCAATGAGCAGTTCTTC

D: -
V: TRBV18
size: -
J: TRBJ1-3
CDR3: CASSPGQTGNTIYF
DNA: TGTGCCAGCTCACCTGGACAGACCGGAAACACCATATATTTT

D: TRBD2
V: TRBV5-6
size: few
J: TRBJ2-5
CDR3: CASSAPRGLAKETQYF
DNA: TGTGCCAGCAGCGCCCCTCGGGGACTAGCGAAAGAGACCCAGTACTTC

D: TRBD1
V: TRBV5-6
size: few
J: TRBJ1-4
CDR3: CASSWQGVDEKLFF
DNA: TGTGCCAGCAGCTGGCAGGGGGTTGATGAAAAACTGTTTTTT

D: -
V: TRBV4-3
size: once
J: TRBJ1-2
CDR3: CASSQEMGWGGSGYTF
DNA: TGCGCCAGCAGCCAAGAGATGGGTTGGGGGGGCAGTGGCTACACCTTC

D: -
V: TRBV6-1
size: -
J: TRBJ2-3
CDR3: CASSERGGRDTQYF
DNA: TGTGCCAGCAGTGAGAGGGGGGGCCGGGATACGCAGTATTTT

D: TRBD1
V: TRBV5-4
size: -
J: TRBJ2-1
CDR3: CASSLPGQGIRFF
DNA: TGTGCCAGCAGCTTACCCGGACAGGGGATAAGATTCTTC

D: -
V: TRBV5-4
size: -
J: TRBJ2-3
CDR3: CASSLPGLDTQYF
DNA: TGTGCCAGCAGCTTACCGGGACTAGATACGCAGTATTTT

D: TRBD1
V: TRBV6-1
size: -
J: TRBJ1-2
CDR3: CASSEFSPQGVYGYTF
DNA: TGTGCCAGCAGTGAATTTTCCCCCCAGGGGGTCTATGGCTACACCTTC

D: TRBD2
V: TRBV5-4
size: -
J: TRBJ2-5
CDR3: CASSLRLAGEETQYF
DNA: TGTGCCAGCAGCTTGCGCCTAGCGGGGGAAGAGACCCAGTACTTC

D: -
V: TRBV7-3
size: -
J: TRBJ2-3
CDR3: CASSSPSVADTQYF
DNA: TGTGCCAGCAGCTCTCCCTCGGTTGCAGATACGCAGTATTTT

D: TRBD1
V: TRBV7-2
size: -
J: TRBJ1-2
CDR3: CASSGTGQFYGYTF
DNA: TGTGCCAGCAGCGGAACGGGACAGTTCTATGGCTACACCTTC

D: -
V: TRBV7-9
size: -
J: TRBJ2-5
CDR3: CASSLGTQQGRETQYF
DNA: TGTGCCAGCAGCTTAGGGACCCAACAGGGACGGGAGACCCAGTACTTC

D: TRBD2
V: TRBV27
size: few
J: TRBJ2-7
CDR3: CASSLLAGRYEQYF
DNA: TGTGCCAGCAGTTTACTAGCGGGACGCTACGAGCAGTACTTC

D: -
V: TRBV7-9
size: -
J: TRBJ2-7
CDR3: CASSLVGRVGIYEQYF
DNA: TGTGCCAGCAGCTTAGTCGGCAGGGTAGGGATCTACGAGCAGTACTTC

D: TRBD2
V: TRBV7-6
size: -
J: TRBJ2-5
CDR3: CASSLGTSGVETQYF
DNA: TGTGCCAGCAGCCTCGGGACTAGCGGGGTTGAGACCCAGTACTTC

D: -
V: TRBV27
size: -
J: TRBJ2-1
CDR3: CASSSSSNNEQFF
DNA: TGTGCCAGCAGTAGTTCTAGTAATAATGAGCAGTTCTTC

D: -
V: TRBV7-9
size: -
J: TRBJ2-6
CDR3: CASSLDLYSGANVLTF
DNA: TGTGCCAGCAGCTTAGATTTGTACTCTGGGGCCAACGTCCTGACTTTC